The 30 T cell receptor beta chains below all came from one sample that was sequenced in a study of shared clonotypes between healthy human individuals (dated by TCRdb to the early 2020s). Library prep was done by the immunoSEQ multiplex PCR assay. TCRdb stores this immuneACCESS table with in-frame sequences only. Part of the clones is absent; in the studies checked, under half of the shortfall reflects unresolved V genes, and no reason is known for the rest. The table for this sample lists 1 million to 1.3 million clones; around 78% of them were counted only once. Around 0.6% of the sample comes from the top ten. The material sequenced was memory CD4+ T cells from PBMCs. The cell subset or site label, read with the paper, signifies: CD45RA-negative fraction. The receptor set was obtained from a man younger than 35 in good health. Some clones in this sample may be carry-over from other donors' samples.

The CDR3 region is CASSISRIEGYTF. CDR3 bases: TGTGCCAGTAGTATATCACGGATAGAGGGCTACACCTTC. The chain recombines TRBV19 with TRBJ1-2; D remains unclear. This CDR3 has 13 residues. Trimming stripped 2 bases from V and 8 bases from J, with 12 bases between. Looked up from germline, CDR1 is LNHDA and CDR2 is SQIVND (reference sequence).

The rearrangement links TRBV29-1 to TRBJ2-1, with TRBD2 identical over 10 bases. CDR1 is SQVTM, CDR2 ANQGSEA, per germline. The CDR3 length is 14 residues. After removal of 3 bases from V and 7 bases from J, the junction contained 6 bases not matched to a gene. The CDR3 here is CSVDSSGRRNEQFF. The CDR3 DNA follows: TGCAGCGTTGACTCTAGCGGGAGAAGGAATGAGCAGTTCTTC.

The J gene is TRBJ2-7, the V gene TRBV28; tentatively, D is TRBD1 (6 bases). The CDR3 sequence is 16 residues long. V was trimmed by 3 bases and J by 0 bases, leaving 15 bases between them. Germline assignment: CDR1 MDHEN and CDR2 SYDVKM. The CDR3 sequence is CASSFLSGTPSYEQYF. The CDR3 coding sequence is TGTGCCAGCAGTTTCCTATCTGGGACACCCTCCTACGAGCAGTACTTC.

The chain uses TRBV29-1 and TRBJ1-1; D might be TRBD1 (6 bases). The germline gives CDR1 SQVTM, CDR2 ANQGSEA. Trimming pared 6 bases from V and 5 bases from J, leaving 16 bases between. The CDR3 contains 13 residues. CDR3 coding DNA: TGCAGCGTCGCCATTACACAGGGAACTGAAGCTTTCTTT. Protein: CSVAITQGTEAFF. The variable domain in full, completed from reference TRBV29-1 and TRBJ1-1, reads SAVISQKPSRDICQRGTSLTIQCQVDSQVTMMFWYRQQPGQSLTLIATANQGSEATYESGFVIDKFPISRPNLTFSTLTVSNMSPEDSSIYLCSVAITQGTEAFFGQGTRLTVV.

The chain joins TRBV18 to TRBJ2-7, with D possibly being TRBD1 or TRBD2 (5 bases each). The CDR3 covers 16 residues. Trimming removed 0 bases from V and 0 bases from J, with 12 bases in between. CDR1 is KGHSH and CDR2 is LQKENI in the germline V gene. This CDR3 reads CASSPPQGRISYEQYF. Here the CDR3 DNA reads TGTGCCAGCTCACCACCGCAGGGACGGATCTCCTACGAGCAGTACTTC.

The V gene is TRBV11-2, the J gene TRBJ2-7; D may be TRBD1 (6 bases). V lost 5 bases to trimming and J lost 0 bases, with 17 bases between them. CDR1 and CDR2 (germline): SGHAT, FQNNGV. The CDR3 is made up of 16 amino acids. The CDR3 sequence: CASSPVGAGNSYEQYF. The DNA of the CDR3 is TGTGCCAGCAGCCCGGTGGGGGCAGGGAACTCCTACGAGCAGTACTTC.

On this clone itself: A clone one base away is much larger, so this may be a read error. Other nucleotide sequences in the sample specify the same CDR3. The chain couples TRBV4-1 to TRBJ1-5, with TRBD1 as a possible D gene (5 bases). Germline CDR1 MGHRA, CDR2 YSYEKL. The CDR3 extends over 16 amino acids. V lost 3 bases and J lost 7, with 19 bases in between. The CDR3 DNA sequence: TGCGCCAGCAGCCAGGTGGGGACGCTCCCCGGGCAGCCCCAGCATTTT. Amino acid sequence: CASSQVGTLPGQPQHF.

The chain is built from TRBV2 and TRBJ2-1; D is unresolved. V was pared by 5 bases and J by 6 bases, with 8 bases between. Germline CDR1 reads SNHLY; CDR2 reads FYNNEI. The length of the CDR3 is 12 residues. As DNA, the CDR3 is TGTGCCAGCAGTTCTCTAACCAATGAGCAGTTCTTC. This codes for CASSSLTNEQFF.

The count of this clone is one. The J gene is TRBJ2-1, the V gene TRBV11-2, with D possibly matching TRBD2 (5 bases). This CDR3 contains 16 residues. Trimming shortened V by 5 bases and J by 3 bases, and 17 bases separated the two germline ends. Germline V lookup: CDR1 SGHAT, CDR2 FQNNGV. CDR3 region: CASSPVGSTGYNEQFF. DNA for the CDR3: TGTGCCAGCAGCCCGGTTGGGAGTACGGGCTACAATGAGCAGTTCTTC.

The chain has TRBV5-4 and TRBJ2-7; possible D gene TRBD2, 6 bases. CDR1 is SGHNT and CDR2 is YYREEE in the germline V gene (reference sequence). This CDR3 comprises 14 residues. The V end was cut by 4 bases, the J end by 4 bases, with 15 bases between. DNA for the CDR3: TGTGCCAGCAGCAAGACGGGAGTCGAATACGAGCAGTACTTC. The encoded protein is CASSKTGVEYEQYF.

CDR3 DNA: TGTGCCAGCTCACCGACCGGGACAGGGGCCGTCTATGGCTACACCTTC. It translates to CASSPTGTGAVYGYTF. This chain uses TRBV18 with TRBJ1-2; the match to TRBD1 covers 10 bases. The CDR3 extends over 16 amino acids. Unmatched junction bases numbered 8, after V lost 3 bases and J lost 4 bases. Germline CDR1 and CDR2: KGHSH and LQKENI. The variable domain in full, completed from reference TRBV18 and TRBJ1-2, reads NAGVMQNPRHLVRRRGQEARLRCSPMKGHSHVYWYRQLPEEGLKFMVYLQKENIIDESGMPKERFSAEFPKEGPSILRIQQVVRGDSAAYFCASSPTGTGAVYGYTFGSGTRLTVV.

The gene calls are TRBV7-9 and TRBJ2-1; the match to TRBD1 covers 7 bases. The CDR3 extends over 15 amino acids. In germline, CDR1 is SEHNR, CDR2 FQNEAQ (reference sequence). V lost 5 bases, J lost 4 bases, and 8 bases stayed unmatched. CDR3 residues: CASSPPGTVYNEQFF. Written as DNA, the CDR3 is TGTGCCAGCAGCCCCCCGGGGACAGTTTACAATGAGCAGTTCTTC.

The DNA of the CDR3 is TGTGCCAGCAGTCCGCGGGGGCTAGAAGGTTCACCCCTCCACTTT. Amino acids: CASSPRGLEGSPLHF. V is TRBV28 and J is TRBJ1-6, with D possibly TRBD1 on 6 matching bases. V lost 5 bases, J lost 9 bases, and 17 bases lay in between. Germline V gene sequence: CDR1 MDHEN, CDR2 SYDVKM. The CDR3 totals 15 residues. Filled out from reference TRBV28 and TRBJ1-6, the complete variable domain reads DVKVTQSSRYLVKRTGEKVFLECVQDMDHENMFWYRQDPGLGLRLIYFSYDVKMKEKGDIPEGYSVSREKKERFSLILESASTNQTSMYLCASSPRGLEGSPLHFGNGTRLTVT.

The CDR3 protein is CASSFAGRDNEQFF. DNA of the CDR3: TGCGCCAGCAGCTTCGCGGGCCGAGACAATGAGCAGTTCTTC. The chain recombines TRBV5-1 with TRBJ2-1; weak D call: TRBD2 (5 bases). This CDR3 region has 14 residues. V lost 2 bases, J lost 5 bases, and 11 bases lay in between. Germline CDR1 is SGHRS and CDR2 is YFSETQ.

The rearrangement links TRBV15 to TRBJ2-5; no definite D call. From germline, CDR1 is LNHNV and CDR2 YYDKDF (reference sequence). Trimming left V 0 bases short and J 4 bases short, with 12 bases between. The CDR3 extends over 15 amino acids. The CDR3 here is CATSRDLGVGETQYF. The CDR3 DNA sequence: TGTGCCACCAGCAGAGATCTCGGTGTGGGAGAGACCCAGTACTTC. Based on the CDR3 plus reference TRBV15 and TRBJ2-5, the full variable domain is DAMVIQNPRYQVTQFGKPVTLSCSQTLNHNVMYWYQQKSSQAPKLLFHYYDKDFNNEADTPDNFQSRRPNTSFCFLDIRSPGLGDTAMYLCATSRDLGVGETQYFGPGTRLLVL.

The gene calls are TRBV5-1 and TRBJ1-1, with D maybe TRBD1 (6 bases). There are 17 residues in the CDR3. Per germline, CDR1 SGHRS and CDR2 YFSETQ. V was shortened by 4 bases and J by 3 bases, with 22 bases between the two germline ends. Here the CDR3 DNA reads TGCGCCAGCAGCCTAAGGTGGCACAGGGAAAGGGACACTGAAGCTTTCTTT. It encodes CASSLRWHRERDTEAFF.

A remark on this clone: Other nucleotide sequences from this sample produce the same CDR3. This chain connects TRBV28 to TRBJ1-2; the D gene is possibly TRBD1 (5 bases). Germline CDR1 is MDHEN and CDR2 is SYDVKM. Trimming removed 8 bases at V and 4 bases at J, with 11 bases between. CDR3 size: 12 residues. The CDR3 is CASRPGGYGYTF. CDR3 nucleotide sequence: TGTGCCAGCCGCCCCGGGGGCTATGGCTACACCTTC.

This clone has just one count. The V and J genes are TRBV7-9 and TRBJ2-7; possibly TRBD2 for D (6 bases). The CDR3 is made up of 14 amino acids. With 8 bases removed from V and 5 bases from J, the gap between germline ends came to 19 bases. Germline CDR1 is SEHNR and CDR2 is FQNEAQ (reference sequence). The CDR3 DNA reads as TGTGCCAGCGCATTACGTGGGAGGAGCCACGAGCAGTACTTC. Residues: CASALRGRSHEQYF.

The V call is TRBV28, the J call TRBJ2-7; 10 bases match TRBD2. The germline gives CDR1 MDHEN, CDR2 SYDVKM. V gave up 1 base and J gave up 2 bases; unmatched junction bases: 5. This CDR3 spans 16 amino acids. The chain's CDR3 is CASSLSSGGSPYEQYF. CDR3 coding DNA: TGTGCCAGCAGTTTATCTAGCGGGGGCAGCCCCTACGAGCAGTACTTC.

This chain links TRBV4-2 with TRBJ1-5; perhaps TRBD1 as D (5 bases). CDR1 is LGHNA, CDR2 YNFKEQ, per germline. V lost 4 bases and J lost 3, with 10 bases in between. The CDR3 totals 14 residues. This CDR3 is CASSRDRHNQPQHF. The CDR3 DNA sequence: TGTGCCAGCAGCCGAGACAGACACAATCAGCCCCAGCATTTT.

Concerning this clone: This clone may be a read error of a much larger clone one base away. The rearrangement links TRBV6-1 to TRBJ2-5, with D hard to call. This CDR3 region has 11 residues. Between the trimmed V and J ends, which lost 3 bases and 1 base, there was a span of 0 bases. Germline CDR1 is MNHNS and CDR2 is SASEGT. The CDR3 sequence is CASSDQETQYF. The CDR3 nucleotides read TGTGCCAGCAGTGACCAAGAGACCCAGTACTTC.

J is TRBJ2-7 and V is TRBV7-9; D might be TRBD2 (7 bases). Germline CDR1 SEHNR, CDR2 FQNEAQ (reference sequence). V dropped 3 bases and J dropped 5 bases, with 11 bases sitting between them. This CDR3 spans 13 amino acids. In DNA form, the CDR3 reads TGTGCCAGCAGCTTCCGCGGGGGCCACGAGCAGTACTTC. It codes for CASSFRGGHEQYF.

V and J are TRBV28 and TRBJ1-3, with D maybe TRBD1 (6 bases). Germline-derived CDR1 and CDR2 are MDHEN and SYDVKM. This CDR3 has 15 amino acids. The V and J ends lost 10 bases and 0 bases respectively, with 16 bases between them. CDR3 loop: CATASGGASGNTIYF. The CDR3, as DNA: TGTGCCACCGCCTCCGGGGGCGCCTCTGGAAACACCATATATTTT.

Notes on this clone: One base away lies a much larger clone, so this may be a sequencing read error. This sample also contains other DNA sequences that code for the same CDR3. The CDR3 DNA is TGTGCCAGCAGACCTGGACGGGTTAGCAATCAGCCCCAGCATTTT. It encodes CASRPGRVSNQPQHF. V usage is TRBV6-5 and J usage is TRBJ1-5, with D unclear. From germline, CDR1 is MNHEY and CDR2 SVGAGI. The CDR3 extends over 15 amino acids. V dropped 6 bases and J dropped 0 bases, with 12 bases sitting between them.

The chain is built from TRBV7-9 and TRBJ1-3; D not certain. The CDR3 has 14 residues. Trimming left V 5 bases short and J 11 bases short, with 19 bases between. Germline V gene lookup returns CDR1 SEHNR and CDR2 FQNEAQ (reference sequence). CDR3 region: CASSPDPARSAIYF. DNA for the CDR3: TGTGCCAGCAGCCCAGACCCAGCCCGCTCCGCCATATATTTT.

This clone was picked up one time. The chain carries TRBV5-6 and TRBJ1-4; perhaps TRBD1 as D (6 bases). From germline, CDR1 is SGHDT and CDR2 YYEEEE. This CDR3 comprises 14 residues. The V gene lost 3 bases and the J gene lost 3 bases, with 9 bases spanning the gap. The CDR3 region has the DNA TGTGCCAGCAGCTCCGGACAGCCTAATGAAAAACTGTTTTTT. Its translation is CASSSGQPNEKLFF.

The chain carries TRBV29-1 and TRBJ2-1, with TRBD2 as a possible D gene (6 bases). Trimming cost V 5 bases and J 9 bases, with 17 bases left between them. This CDR3 has 13 amino acids. Looked up from germline, CDR1 is SQVTM and CDR2 is ANQGSEA. The CDR3 loop reads CSVPPGALGEQFF. As DNA, the CDR3 is TGCAGCGTTCCACCGGGAGCATTAGGTGAGCAGTTCTTC.

This sequence joins TRBV5-1 and TRBJ1-2, with D hard to call. Germline V gene lookup returns CDR1 SGHRS and CDR2 YFSETQ. The CDR3 spans 14 residues. V lost 2 bases and J 5 bases, leaving 13 bases between the germline ends. CDR3 coding DNA: TGCGCCAGCAGCTTTGGGGTTGGGTTATATGGCTACACCTTC. This gives the protein CASSFGVGLYGYTF.

J is TRBJ2-4 and V is TRBV7-2; weak D call: TRBD1 (5 bases). CDR3 length equals 15 residues. Germline CDR1 is SGHTA and CDR2 is FQGNSA. Trimming took off 0 bases at V and 5 bases at J, with 11 bases between the two ends. The CDR3 DNA follows: TGTGCCAGCAGCTTAGCGGGGCTAGTGCAAAACATTCAGTACTTC. The encoded protein is CASSLAGLVQNIQYF.

Regarding this clone: This specimen includes other DNA sequences encoding the same CDR3. The J gene is TRBJ2-5, the V gene TRBV19; 7 nucleotides agree with TRBD2. The V segment lost 6 bases and the J segment 1 base; nucleotides outside the gene matches: 2. From germline, CDR1 is LNHDA and CDR2 SQIVND (reference sequence). This CDR3 has 13 amino acids. CDR3 coding DNA: TGTGCCAGTAGCCGACTAGCCCAAGAGACCCAGTACTTC. Translating gives CASSRLAQETQYF.